According to its frequency, the clone carrying this T cell receptor beta chain is medium-sized. Its antigen is still unknown. One tube held mixed TRB-A and TRB-B primer pools for touch-down PCR. TCRdb re-analyzed the multiplex PCR reads; it lists each CDR3 protein once, without DNA. The table for this sample gives approximately 1,500 distinct CDR3 sequences. CDR1 and CDR2 (germline): SGHAT, FQDESV (reference sequence). CDR3 size: 16 residues. The data were obtained in a study of T cell clusters in autoimmune cytopenias. Points from the study as a whole: The T cell clusters came from computational analysis alone and lack functional validation. TRB repertoire shifts in secondary cytopenia and chronic lymphocytic leukemia mostly reflected lymphoma, not autoimmunity. Healthy donors had approximately 3.3-fold more exclusive TRB clusters than active autoimmune hepatitis patients. Clustering suggested that physiological T cell clusters were missing in primary autoimmune cytopenia patients.

TRB amplification used approximately 250 ng of peripheral blood genomic DNA. The TCR was taken from a human donor with an autoimmune cytopenia or autoimmune hepatitis (not recorded which). The sample comprised peripheral blood. V gene TRBV11-1 combines with J gene TRBJ2-7; TCRdb selects TRBD1, and the lack of DNA leaves this call unchecked. This CDR3 reads CASSLAVGQGSHEQYF. Using reference TRBV11-1 and TRBJ2-7 for the parts outside the CDR3, the full variable domain is EAEVAQSPRYKITEKSQAVAFWCDPISGHATLYWYRQILGQGPELLVQFQDESVVDDSQLPKDRFSAERLKGVDSTLKIQPAELGDSAMYLCASSLAVGQGSHEQYFGPGTRLTVT.